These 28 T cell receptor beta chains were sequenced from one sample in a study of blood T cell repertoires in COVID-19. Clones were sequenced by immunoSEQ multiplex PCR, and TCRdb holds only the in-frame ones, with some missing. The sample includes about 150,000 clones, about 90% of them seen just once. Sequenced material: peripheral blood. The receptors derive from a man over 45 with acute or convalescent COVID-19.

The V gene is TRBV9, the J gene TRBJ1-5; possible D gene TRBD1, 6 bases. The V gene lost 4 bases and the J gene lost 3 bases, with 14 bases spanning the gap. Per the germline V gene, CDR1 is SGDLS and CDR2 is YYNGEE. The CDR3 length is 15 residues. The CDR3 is CASSPGAGLNQPQHF. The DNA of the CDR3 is TGTGCCAGCAGCCCAGGGGCAGGACTCAATCAGCCCCAGCATTTT.

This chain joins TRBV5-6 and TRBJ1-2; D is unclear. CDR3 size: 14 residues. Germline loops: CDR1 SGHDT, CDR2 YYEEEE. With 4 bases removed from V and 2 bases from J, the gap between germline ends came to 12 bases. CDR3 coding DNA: TGTGCCAGCAGCCCCCTCCCAGTGAACTATGGCTACACCTTC. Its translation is CASSPLPVNYGYTF.

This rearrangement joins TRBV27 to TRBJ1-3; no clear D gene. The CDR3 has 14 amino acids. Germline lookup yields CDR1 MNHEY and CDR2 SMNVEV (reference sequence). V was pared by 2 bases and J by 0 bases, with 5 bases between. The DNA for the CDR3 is TGTGCCAGCAGTTTAAGGAGCTCTGGAAACACCATATATTTT. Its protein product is CASSLRSSGNTIYF.

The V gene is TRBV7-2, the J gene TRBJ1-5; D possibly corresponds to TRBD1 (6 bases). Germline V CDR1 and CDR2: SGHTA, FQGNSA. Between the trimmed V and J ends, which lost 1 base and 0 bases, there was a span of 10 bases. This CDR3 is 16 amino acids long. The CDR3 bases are TGTGCCAGCAGCTTAGGTCACAGGGCTAGCAATCAGCCCCAGCATTTT. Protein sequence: CASSLGHRASNQPQHF.

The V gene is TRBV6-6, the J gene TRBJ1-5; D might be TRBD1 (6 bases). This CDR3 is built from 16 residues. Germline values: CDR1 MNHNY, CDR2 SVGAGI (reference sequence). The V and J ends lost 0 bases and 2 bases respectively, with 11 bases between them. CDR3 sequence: CASSYSLPGGNQPQHF. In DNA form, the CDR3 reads TGTGCCAGCAGTTACTCCTTGCCAGGGGGCAATCAGCCCCAGCATTTT.

The CDR3 DNA follows: TGTGCCACCAGTACCGGGACTGATTATGGCTACACCTTC. It specifies CATSTGTDYGYTF. V is TRBV18 and J is TRBJ1-2; D is possibly TRBD1 (5 bases). Per germline, CDR1 KGHSH and CDR2 LQKENI. Trimming removed 10 bases from V and 5 bases from J, with 17 bases in between. This CDR3 has 13 residues. Based on the CDR3 plus reference TRBV18 and TRBJ1-2, the full variable domain is NAGVMQNPRHLVRRRGQEARLRCSPMKGHSHVYWYRQLPEEGLKFMVYLQKENIIDESGMPKERFSAEFPKEGPSILRIQQVVRGDSAAYFCATSTGTDYGYTFGSGTRLTVV.

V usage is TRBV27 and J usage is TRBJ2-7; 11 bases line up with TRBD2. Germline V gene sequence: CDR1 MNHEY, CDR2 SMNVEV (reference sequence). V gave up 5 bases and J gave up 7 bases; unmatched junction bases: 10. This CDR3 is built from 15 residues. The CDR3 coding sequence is TGTGCCAGCAGTCAGACTAGCGGGAATCCGGGGGAGCAGTACTTC. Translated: CASSQTSGNPGEQYF.

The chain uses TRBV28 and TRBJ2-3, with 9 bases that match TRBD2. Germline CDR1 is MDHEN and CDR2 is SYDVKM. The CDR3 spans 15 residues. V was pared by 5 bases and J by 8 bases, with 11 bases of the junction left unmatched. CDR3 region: CASSTGGGALGTQYF. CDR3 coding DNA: TGTGCCAGCAGTACTGGCGGGGGGGCCTTGGGTACGCAGTATTTT.

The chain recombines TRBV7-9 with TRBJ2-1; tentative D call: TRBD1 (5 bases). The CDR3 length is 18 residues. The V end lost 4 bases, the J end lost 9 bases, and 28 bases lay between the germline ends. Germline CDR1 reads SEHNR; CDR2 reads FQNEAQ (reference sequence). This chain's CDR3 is CASSYPAGQKSGISEQFF. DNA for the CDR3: TGTGCCAGCAGCTACCCAGCCGGCCAGAAGTCAGGGATCAGTGAGCAGTTCTTC.

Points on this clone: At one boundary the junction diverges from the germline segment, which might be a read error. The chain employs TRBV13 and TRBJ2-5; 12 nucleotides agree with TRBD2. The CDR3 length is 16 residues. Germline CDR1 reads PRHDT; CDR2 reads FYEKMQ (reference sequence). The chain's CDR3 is CASSLGSSGREETQYF. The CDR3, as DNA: TGTGCCAGCAGCCTAGGGTCTAGCGGGAGGGAGGAGACCCAGTACTTC.

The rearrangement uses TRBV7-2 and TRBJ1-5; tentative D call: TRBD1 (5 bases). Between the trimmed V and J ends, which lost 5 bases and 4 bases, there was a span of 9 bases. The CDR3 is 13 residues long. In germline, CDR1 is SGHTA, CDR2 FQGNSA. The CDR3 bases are TGTGCCAGCAGCCAACAGGTTAATCAGCCCCAGCATTTT. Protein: CASSQQVNQPQHF.

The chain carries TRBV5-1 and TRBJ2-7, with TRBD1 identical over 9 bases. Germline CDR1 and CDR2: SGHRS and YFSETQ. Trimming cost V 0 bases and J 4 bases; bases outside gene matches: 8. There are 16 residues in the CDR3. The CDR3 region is CASSLEGQDRGYEQYF. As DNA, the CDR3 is TGCGCCAGCAGCTTGGAAGGTCAGGACAGGGGTTACGAGCAGTACTTC.

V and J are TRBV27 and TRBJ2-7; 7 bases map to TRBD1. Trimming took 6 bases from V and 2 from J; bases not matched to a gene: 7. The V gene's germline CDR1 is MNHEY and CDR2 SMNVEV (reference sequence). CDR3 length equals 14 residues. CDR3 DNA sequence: TGTGCCAGCAGCCCGGACAGGACAACCTACGAGCAGTACGTC. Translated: CASSPDRTTYEQYV.

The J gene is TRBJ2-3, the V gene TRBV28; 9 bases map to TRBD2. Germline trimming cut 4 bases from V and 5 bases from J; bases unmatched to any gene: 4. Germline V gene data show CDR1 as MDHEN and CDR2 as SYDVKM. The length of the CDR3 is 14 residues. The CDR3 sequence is CASSWTSAGDTQYF. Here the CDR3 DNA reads TGTGCCAGCAGTTGGACTAGCGCTGGAGATACGCAGTATTTT.

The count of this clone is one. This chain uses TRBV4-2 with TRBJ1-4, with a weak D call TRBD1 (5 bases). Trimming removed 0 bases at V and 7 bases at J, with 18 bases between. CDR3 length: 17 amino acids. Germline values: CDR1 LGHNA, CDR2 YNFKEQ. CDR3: CASSQESAGSYGEKLFF. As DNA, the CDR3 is TGTGCCAGCAGCCAAGAATCTGCAGGGTCGTACGGTGAAAAACTGTTTTTT.

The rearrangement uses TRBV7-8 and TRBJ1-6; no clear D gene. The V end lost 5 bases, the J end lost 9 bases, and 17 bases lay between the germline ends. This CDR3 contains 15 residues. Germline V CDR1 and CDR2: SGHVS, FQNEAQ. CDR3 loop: CASSPNWAQSSPLHF. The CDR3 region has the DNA TGTGCCAGCAGCCCCAACTGGGCTCAGAGTTCACCCCTCCACTTT.

Written as DNA, the CDR3 is TGTGCCAGCAGCCTACAGCTTTACACTGAAGCTTTCTTT. This codes for CASSLQLYTEAFF. V and J are TRBV11-3 and TRBJ1-1, with unresolved D. The V gene lost 5 bases and the J gene lost 3 bases, with 10 bases spanning the gap. CDR3 length equals 13 residues. CDR1 is SGHNT, CDR2 YENEEA, per germline. The whole variable domain, filled in from reference TRBV11-3 and TRBJ1-1, reads EAGVVQSPRYKIIEKKQPVAFWCNPISGHNTLYWYLQNLGQGPELLIRYENEEAVDDSQLPKDRFSAERLKGVDSTLKIQPAELGDSAVYLCASSLQLYTEAFFGQGTRLTVV.

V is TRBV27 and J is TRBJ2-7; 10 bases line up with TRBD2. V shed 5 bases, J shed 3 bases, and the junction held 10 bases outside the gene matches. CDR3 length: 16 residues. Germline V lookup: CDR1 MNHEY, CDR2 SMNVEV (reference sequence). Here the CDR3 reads CASSPLLAGVGYEQYF. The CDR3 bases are TGTGCCAGCAGTCCCCTCCTAGCGGGAGTAGGCTACGAGCAGTACTTC.

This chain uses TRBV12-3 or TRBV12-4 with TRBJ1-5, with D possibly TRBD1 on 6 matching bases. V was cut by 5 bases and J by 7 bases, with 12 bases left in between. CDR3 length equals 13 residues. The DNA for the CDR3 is TGTGCCAGCAGTATTGACAGGTACCAGCCCCAGCATTTT. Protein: CASSIDRYQPQHF.

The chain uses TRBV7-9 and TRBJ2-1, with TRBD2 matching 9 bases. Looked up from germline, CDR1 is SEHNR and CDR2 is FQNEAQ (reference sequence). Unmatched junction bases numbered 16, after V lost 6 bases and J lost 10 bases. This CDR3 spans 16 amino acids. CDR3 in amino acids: CASRPGLAKGTEEQFF. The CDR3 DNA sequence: TGTGCCAGCAGACCCGGACTAGCGAAAGGTACGGAGGAGCAGTTCTTC. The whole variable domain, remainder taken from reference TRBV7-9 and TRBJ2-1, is DTGVSQNPRHKITKRGQNVTFRCDPISEHNRLYWYRQTLGQGPEFLTYFQNEAQLEKSRLLSDRFSAERPKGSFSTLEIQRTEQGDSAMYLCASRPGLAKGTEEQFFGPGTRLTVL.

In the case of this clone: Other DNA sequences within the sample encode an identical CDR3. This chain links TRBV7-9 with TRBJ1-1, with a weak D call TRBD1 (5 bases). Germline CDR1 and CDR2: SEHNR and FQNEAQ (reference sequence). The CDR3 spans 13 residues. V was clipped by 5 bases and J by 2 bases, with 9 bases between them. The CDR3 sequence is CASSLGTNTEAFF. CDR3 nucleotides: TGTGCCAGCAGCCTCGGGACTAACACTGAAGCTTTCTTT.

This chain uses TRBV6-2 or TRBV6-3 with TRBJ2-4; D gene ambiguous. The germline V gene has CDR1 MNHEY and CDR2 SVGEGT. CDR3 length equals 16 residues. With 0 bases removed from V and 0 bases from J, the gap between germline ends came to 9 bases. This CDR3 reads CASSYSTILAKNIQYF. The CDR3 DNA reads TGTGCCAGCAGTTACTCGACAATACTAGCCAAAAACATTCAGTACTTC.

DNA of the CDR3: TGTGCCAGCAGCTTAAAATCGGGAGAGACCTACAATGAGCAGTTCTTC. Translating it yields CASSLKSGETYNEQFF. The J gene is TRBJ2-1, the V gene TRBV7-3; possible D gene TRBD2, 6 bases. There are 16 residues in the CDR3. From germline, CDR1 is SGHTA and CDR2 FQGTGA. The V and J ends lost 1 base and 2 bases respectively, with 12 bases between them. Full variable domain (rest looked up from reference TRBV7-3 and TRBJ2-1): GAGVSQTPSNKVTEKGKYVELRCDPISGHTALYWYRQSLGQGPEFLIYFQGTGAADDSGLPNDRFFAVRPEGSVSTLKIQRTERGDSAVYLCASSLKSGETYNEQFFGPGTRLTVL.

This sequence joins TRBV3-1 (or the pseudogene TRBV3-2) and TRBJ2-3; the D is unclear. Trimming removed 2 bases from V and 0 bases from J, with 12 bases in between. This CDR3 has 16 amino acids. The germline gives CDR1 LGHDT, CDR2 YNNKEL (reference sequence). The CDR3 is CASSQFLPGSTDTQYF. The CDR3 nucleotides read TGTGCCAGCAGCCAATTCCTACCCGGGAGCACAGATACGCAGTATTTT.

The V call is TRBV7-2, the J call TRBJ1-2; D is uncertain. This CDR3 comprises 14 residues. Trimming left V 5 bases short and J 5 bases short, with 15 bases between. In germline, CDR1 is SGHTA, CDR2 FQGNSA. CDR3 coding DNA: TGTGCCAGCAGCCCACCGGGAGATGGGTATGGCTACACCTTC. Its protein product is CASSPPGDGYGYTF.

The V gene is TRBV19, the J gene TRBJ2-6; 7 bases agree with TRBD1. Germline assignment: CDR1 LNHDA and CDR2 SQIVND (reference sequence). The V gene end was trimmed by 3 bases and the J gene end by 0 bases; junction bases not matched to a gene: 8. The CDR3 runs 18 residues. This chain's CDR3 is CASSMFQGEYSGANVLTF. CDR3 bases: TGTGCCAGTAGTATGTTTCAGGGGGAATACTCTGGGGCCAACGTCCTGACTTTC. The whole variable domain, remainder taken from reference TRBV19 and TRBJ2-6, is DGGITQSPKYLFRKEGQNVTLSCEQNLNHDAMYWYRQDPGQGLRLIYYSQIVNDFQKGDIAEGYSVSREKKESFPLTVTSAQKNPTAFYLCASSMFQGEYSGANVLTFGAGSRLTVL.

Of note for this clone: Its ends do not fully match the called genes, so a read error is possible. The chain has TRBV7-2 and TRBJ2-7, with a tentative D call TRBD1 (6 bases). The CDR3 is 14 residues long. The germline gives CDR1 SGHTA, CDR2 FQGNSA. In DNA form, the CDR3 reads TGTGCCAGCAGCTTAGATAACTTGGGTAGGACAGCTAACTTC. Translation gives CASSLDNLGRTANF.

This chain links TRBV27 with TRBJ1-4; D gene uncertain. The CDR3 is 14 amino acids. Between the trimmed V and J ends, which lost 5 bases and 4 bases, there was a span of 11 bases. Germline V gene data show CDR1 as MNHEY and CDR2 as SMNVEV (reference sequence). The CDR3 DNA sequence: TGTGCCAGCAGTGGTCACGGGTATAATGAAAAACTGTTTTTT. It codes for CASSGHGYNEKLFF.